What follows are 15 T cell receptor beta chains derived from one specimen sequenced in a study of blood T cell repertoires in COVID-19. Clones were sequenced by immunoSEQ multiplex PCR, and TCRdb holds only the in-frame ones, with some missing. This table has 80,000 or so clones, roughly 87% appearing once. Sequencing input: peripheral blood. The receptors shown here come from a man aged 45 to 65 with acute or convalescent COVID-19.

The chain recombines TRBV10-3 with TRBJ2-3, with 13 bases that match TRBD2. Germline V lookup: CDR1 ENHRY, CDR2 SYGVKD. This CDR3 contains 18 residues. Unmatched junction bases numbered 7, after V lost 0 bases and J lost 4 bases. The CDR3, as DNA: TGTGCCATCAGTGAGTCAAGACTAGCGGGAGGTTTCGCAGATACGCAGTATTTT. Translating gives CAISESRLAGGFADTQYF.

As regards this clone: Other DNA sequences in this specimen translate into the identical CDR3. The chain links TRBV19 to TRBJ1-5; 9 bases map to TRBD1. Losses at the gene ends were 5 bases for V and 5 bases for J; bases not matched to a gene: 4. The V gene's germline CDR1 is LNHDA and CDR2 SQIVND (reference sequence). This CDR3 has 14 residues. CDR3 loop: CASSLGQGYQPQHF. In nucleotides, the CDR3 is TGTGCCAGTAGTCTCGGACAGGGGTATCAGCCCCAGCATTTT.

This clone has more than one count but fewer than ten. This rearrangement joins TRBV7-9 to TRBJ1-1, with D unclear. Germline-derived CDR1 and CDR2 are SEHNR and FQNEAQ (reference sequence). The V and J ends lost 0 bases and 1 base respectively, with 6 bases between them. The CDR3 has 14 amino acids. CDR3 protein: CASSLAHRNTEAFF. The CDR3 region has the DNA TGTGCCAGCAGCTTAGCGCACAGGAACACTGAAGCTTTCTTT.

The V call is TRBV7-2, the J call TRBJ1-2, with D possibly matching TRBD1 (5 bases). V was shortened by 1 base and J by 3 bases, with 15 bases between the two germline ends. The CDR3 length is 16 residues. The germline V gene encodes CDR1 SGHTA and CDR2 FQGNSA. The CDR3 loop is CASSLGGGQQDYGYTF. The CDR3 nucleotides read TGTGCCAGCAGCTTAGGGGGCGGCCAGCAGGACTATGGCTACACCTTC.

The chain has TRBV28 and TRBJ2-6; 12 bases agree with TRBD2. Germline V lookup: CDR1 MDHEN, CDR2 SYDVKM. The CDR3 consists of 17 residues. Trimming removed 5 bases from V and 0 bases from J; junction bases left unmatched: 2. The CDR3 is CASSPSGRGSGANVLTF. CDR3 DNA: TGTGCCAGCAGTCCTAGCGGGAGGGGCTCTGGGGCCAACGTCCTGACTTTC.

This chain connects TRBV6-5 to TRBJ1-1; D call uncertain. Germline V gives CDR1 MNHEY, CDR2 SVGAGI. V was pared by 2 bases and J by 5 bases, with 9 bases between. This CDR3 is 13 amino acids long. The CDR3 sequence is CASSYGLGTEAFF. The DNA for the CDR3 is TGTGCCAGCAGTTACGGACTGGGAACTGAAGCTTTCTTT.

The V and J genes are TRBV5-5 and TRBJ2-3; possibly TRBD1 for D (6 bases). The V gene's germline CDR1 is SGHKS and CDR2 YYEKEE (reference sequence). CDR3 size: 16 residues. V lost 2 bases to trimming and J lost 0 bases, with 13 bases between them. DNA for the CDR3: TGTGCCAGCAGCTTTCCAGGGGAGATGAGCACAGATACGCAGTATTTT. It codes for CASSFPGEMSTDTQYF.

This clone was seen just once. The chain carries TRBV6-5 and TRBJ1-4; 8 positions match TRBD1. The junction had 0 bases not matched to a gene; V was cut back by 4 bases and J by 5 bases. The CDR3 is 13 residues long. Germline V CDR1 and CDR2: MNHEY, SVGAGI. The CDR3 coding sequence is TGTGCCAGCAGTTGGACAGGGAATGAAAAACTGTTTTTT. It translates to CASSWTGNEKLFF.

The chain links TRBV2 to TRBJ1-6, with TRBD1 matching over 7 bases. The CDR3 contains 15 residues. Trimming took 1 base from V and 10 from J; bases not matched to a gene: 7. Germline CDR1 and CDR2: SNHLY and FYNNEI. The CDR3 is CASSEEQGQRSPLHF. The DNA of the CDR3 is TGTGCCAGCAGTGAAGAACAGGGGCAGAGATCACCCCTCCACTTT.

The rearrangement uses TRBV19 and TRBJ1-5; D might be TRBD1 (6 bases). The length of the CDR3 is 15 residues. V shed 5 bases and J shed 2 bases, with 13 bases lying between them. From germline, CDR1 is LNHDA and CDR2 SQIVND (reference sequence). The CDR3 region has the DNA TGTGCCAGTAGTTGGGGGGGCACGGGCAATCAGCCCCAGCATTTT. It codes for CASSWGGTGNQPQHF.

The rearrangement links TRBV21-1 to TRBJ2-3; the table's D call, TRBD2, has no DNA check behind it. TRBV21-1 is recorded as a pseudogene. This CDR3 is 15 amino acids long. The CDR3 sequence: CASSGLAGGSDTQYF. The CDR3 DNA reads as TGTGCCAGCAGCGGACTAGCGGGAGGGTCTGATACGCAGTATTTT.

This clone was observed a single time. In DNA, the CDR3 is TGTGCCAGCAGCTCAGACAGGAAATACGAGCAGTACTTC. This sequence encodes CASSSDRKYEQYF. The J gene is TRBJ2-7, the V gene TRBV7-9; the D gene is possibly TRBD1 (6 bases). The CDR3 contains 13 residues. Looked up from germline, CDR1 is SEHNR and CDR2 is FQNEAQ (reference sequence). The V gene lost 4 bases and the J gene lost 4 bases, with 11 bases spanning the gap.

The CDR3 DNA follows: TGTGCCAGCATCGGTCCGCAGGGGGCCCACTCTGGGGCCAACGTCCTGACTTTC. Translation: CASIGPQGAHSGANVLTF. V is TRBV2 and J is TRBJ2-6; 8 bases are shared with TRBD1. The V segment lost 7 bases and the J segment 0 bases; nucleotides outside the gene matches: 11. Germline loops: CDR1 SNHLY, CDR2 FYNNEI. The CDR3 spans 18 residues.

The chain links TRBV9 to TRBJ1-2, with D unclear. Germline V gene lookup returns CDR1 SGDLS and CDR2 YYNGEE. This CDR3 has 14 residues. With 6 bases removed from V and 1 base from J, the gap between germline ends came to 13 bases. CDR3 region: CASTPPGFNYGYTF. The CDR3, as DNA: TGTGCCAGCACCCCCCCGGGATTTAACTATGGCTACACCTTC. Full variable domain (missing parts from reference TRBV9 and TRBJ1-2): DSGVTQTPKHLITATGQRVTLRCSPRSGDLSVYWYQQSLDQGLQFLIQYYNGEERAKGNILERFSAQQFPDLHSELNLSSLELGDSALYFCASTPPGFNYGYTFGSGTRLTVV.

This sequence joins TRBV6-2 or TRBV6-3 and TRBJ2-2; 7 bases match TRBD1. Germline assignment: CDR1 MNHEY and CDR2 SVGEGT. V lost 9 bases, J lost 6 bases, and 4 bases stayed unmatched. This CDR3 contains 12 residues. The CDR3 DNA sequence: TGTGCCAGTAGTCAGGGGGCCGGGGAGCTGTTTTTT. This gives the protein CASSQGAGELFF.